These 30 T cell receptor beta chains share one sample of origin, sequenced in a study of blood T cell repertoires in COVID-19. Profiled with immunoSEQ multiplex PCR; TCRdb holds only in-frame clones, not every one. The table has around 290,000 clones, 88% seen once. The specimen was PBMCs or T cells enriched from blood (not recorded which). The receptor set was obtained from a woman in her thirties who had recovered from COVID-19.

This chain joins TRBV7-9 and TRBJ1-5, with D maybe TRBD1 (5 bases). Germline V lookup: CDR1 SEHNR, CDR2 FQNEAQ (reference sequence). The CDR3 totals 14 residues. Trimming removed 1 base at V and 3 bases at J, with 7 bases between. Here the CDR3 reads CASSLGQYNQPQHF. The CDR3 DNA follows: TGTGCCAGCAGCTTAGGACAGTACAATCAGCCCCAGCATTTT.

This clone was recorded only once. V gene TRBV28 combines with J gene TRBJ1-5; 9 bases fit TRBD1. Trimming removed 2 bases from V and 4 bases from J; junction bases left unmatched: 9. Germline V gene data show CDR1 as MDHEN and CDR2 as SYDVKM. The CDR3 consists of 17 residues. CDR3 nucleotide sequence: TGTGCCAGCAGTTTACCCAGGGACAGGGTTTTTAATCAGCCCCAGCATTTT. It specifies CASSLPRDRVFNQPQHF. Using reference TRBV28 and TRBJ1-5 for the parts outside the CDR3, the full variable domain is DVKVTQSSRYLVKRTGEKVFLECVQDMDHENMFWYRQDPGLGLRLIYFSYDVKMKEKGDIPEGYSVSREKKERFSLILESASTNQTSMYLCASSLPRDRVFNQPQHFGDGTRLSIL.

CDR3 in amino acids: CASSIDDVASEAYNEQFF. In DNA, the CDR3 is TGTGCCAGTAGTATAGATGATGTAGCTAGTGAGGCCTACAATGAGCAGTTCTTC. The J gene is TRBJ2-1, the V gene TRBV19; unclear D gene. The germline V gene has CDR1 LNHDA and CDR2 SQIVND (reference sequence). The length of the CDR3 is 18 residues. Trimming cost V 0 bases and J 2 bases, with 17 bases left between them.

This chain joins TRBV6-5 and TRBJ2-7, with unresolved D. V was shortened by 6 bases and J by 0 bases, with 12 bases between the two germline ends. Per the germline V gene, CDR1 is MNHEY and CDR2 is SVGAGI. The CDR3 is 14 residues long. CDR3 DNA: TGTGCCAGCAGCCCGGAAGGAGACTCCTACGAGCAGTACTTC. It encodes CASSPEGDSYEQYF.

The rearrangement links TRBV5-6 to TRBJ2-7, with 7 bases that match TRBD1. V shed 4 bases and J 2 bases; nucleotides not matched to a gene: 6. The length of the CDR3 is 14 residues. Germline V gene sequence: CDR1 SGHDT, CDR2 YYEEEE. The CDR3 region has the DNA TGTGCCAGCAGCCATCGGGACAGAGCCTACGAGCAGTACTTC. Its protein product is CASSHRDRAYEQYF.

This chain connects TRBV28 to TRBJ1-5; perhaps TRBD1 as D (5 bases). CDR3 length: 14 amino acids. V dropped 3 bases and J dropped 6 bases, with 12 bases sitting between them. CDR1 is MDHEN, CDR2 SYDVKM, per germline. DNA of the CDR3: TGTGCCAGCAGTTTTCTGGGGGGGAGTCAGCCCCAGCATTTT. Its translation: CASSFLGGSQPQHF. The full variable domain, completed using reference TRBV28 and TRBJ1-5, is DVKVTQSSRYLVKRTGEKVFLECVQDMDHENMFWYRQDPGLGLRLIYFSYDVKMKEKGDIPEGYSVSREKKERFSLILESASTNQTSMYLCASSFLGGSQPQHFGDGTRLSIL.

This clone was recorded only once. This sequence joins TRBV27 and TRBJ1-2, with 7 bases lining up with TRBD1. The germline V gene encodes CDR1 MNHEY and CDR2 SMNVEV (reference sequence). The V segment lost 6 bases and the J segment 6 bases; nucleotides outside the gene matches: 7. This CDR3 spans 13 amino acids. CDR3 loop: CASRHRGADGYTF. The CDR3 DNA sequence: TGTGCCAGCAGGCACAGGGGCGCGGATGGCTACACCTTC.

The CDR3: CASSHRKPGGSPEAFF. The CDR3 nucleotides read TGCGCCAGCAGCCACCGGAAACCCGGGGGGTCGCCTGAAGCTTTCTTT. The rearrangement links TRBV4-1 to TRBJ1-1, with D tentatively TRBD1 (5 bases). Germline CDR1 reads MGHRA; CDR2 reads YSYEKL. The germline V and J ends were trimmed by 3 bases and 6 bases, with 20 bases remaining between them. CDR3 length: 16 residues.

The chain couples TRBV5-4 to TRBJ2-1; the match to TRBD2 covers 14 bases. V lost 4 bases to trimming and J lost 7 bases; unmatched junction nucleotides: 7. Germline values: CDR1 SGHNT, CDR2 YYREEE (reference sequence). The CDR3 is 16 residues long. The CDR3 loop is CASSRLAGGLANEQFF. In DNA, the CDR3 is TGTGCCAGCAGCCGACTAGCGGGGGGGCTCGCAAATGAGCAGTTCTTC.

The sample holds one count of this clone. This rearrangement joins TRBV5-1 to TRBJ2-5, with 9 bases fitting TRBD2. V was pared by 5 bases and J by 5 bases, with 7 bases of the junction left unmatched. This CDR3 is built from 14 residues. The germline V gene has CDR1 SGHRS and CDR2 YFSETQ. The CDR3 DNA reads TGCGCCAGCAGGGCCGGGACTAGCAGGGAGACCCAGTACTTC. Amino acid sequence: CASRAGTSRETQYF.

The V and J genes are TRBV5-1 and TRBJ2-6; maybe TRBD1 (6 bases). Trimming stripped 9 bases from V and 3 bases from J, with 13 bases between. Germline V lookup: CDR1 SGHRS, CDR2 YFSETQ. The CDR3 spans 14 residues. The CDR3 spells CATADSVGANVLTF. Written as DNA, the CDR3 is TGCGCCACCGCGGACAGTGTTGGGGCCAACGTCCTGACTTTC. Using reference TRBV5-1 and TRBJ2-6 for the parts outside the CDR3, the full variable domain is KAGVTQTPRYLIKTRGQQVTLSCSPISGHRSVSWYQQTPGQGLQFLFEYFSETQRNKGNFPGRFSGRQFSNSRSEMNVSTLELGDSALYLCATADSVGANVLTFGAGSRLTVL.

The CDR3 protein is CASSVETGGTGELFF. The CDR3 region has the DNA TGTGCCAGCAGCGTAGAGACAGGGGGCACCGGGGAGCTGTTTTTT. The chain employs TRBV9 and TRBJ2-2; 9 positions agree with TRBD1. Germline V lookup: CDR1 SGDLS, CDR2 YYNGEE. This CDR3 is 15 amino acids long. V trimming: 0 bases; J trimming: 4 bases; junction bases outside the gene matches: 1.

The V gene is TRBV6-1, the J gene TRBJ1-5, with D unclear. Between the trimmed V and J ends, which lost 4 bases and 0 bases, there was a span of 13 bases. Germline CDR1 is MNHNS and CDR2 is SASEGT. The CDR3 contains 16 residues. The CDR3 loop is CASSVAEHHSNQPQHF. Here the CDR3 DNA reads TGTGCCAGCAGTGTAGCGGAGCACCATAGCAATCAGCCCCAGCATTTT.

The chain employs TRBV4-3 and TRBJ1-2; 7 bases align to TRBD1. The CDR3 consists of 15 residues. CDR1 is LGHNA, CDR2 YSLEER, per germline. Trimming cost V 3 bases and J 5 bases; bases outside gene matches: 9. CDR3 nucleotide sequence: TGCGCCAGCAGCCACACCCGGGACAGTTTTTATGGCTACACCTTC. Amino acid sequence: CASSHTRDSFYGYTF.

V usage is TRBV24-1 and J usage is TRBJ2-1, with TRBD1 matching over 9 bases. Germline V gives CDR1 KGHDR, CDR2 SFDVKD. V lost 2 bases to trimming and J lost 10 bases; unmatched junction nucleotides: 8. CDR3 length equals 15 residues. The CDR3 region is CATSDSRTGVQEQFF. The CDR3 DNA reads as TGTGCCACCAGTGATTCCAGGACAGGGGTCCAGGAGCAGTTCTTC.

This clone was counted once. The CDR3 spells CASSKGLAGGPADTQYF. In DNA, the CDR3 is TGTGCCAGCAGCAAAGGACTAGCGGGGGGGCCGGCCGATACGCAGTATTTT. The J gene is TRBJ2-3, the V gene TRBV7-2; 15 bases agree with TRBD2. Germline V gene data show CDR1 as SGHTA and CDR2 as FQGNSA. V lost 5 bases to trimming and J lost 6 bases; unmatched junction nucleotides: 9. This CDR3 contains 17 residues.

This clone occurred once. The chain joins TRBV7-2 to TRBJ2-7; D gene ambiguous. From germline, CDR1 is SGHTA and CDR2 FQGNSA. Deletions cut 1 base from V and 3 bases from J, with 10 bases between. This CDR3 contains 14 residues. The CDR3 loop is CASSLVWQFYEQYF. The CDR3 bases are TGTGCCAGCAGCTTAGTCTGGCAGTTCTACGAGCAGTACTTC.

This sequence joins TRBV24-1 and TRBJ2-4; 11 bases are a match to TRBD1. Germline CDR1 and CDR2: KGHDR and SFDVKD. The V segment lost 2 bases and the J segment 8 bases; nucleotides outside the gene matches: 4. The CDR3 has 15 residues. In DNA, the CDR3 is TGTGCCACCAGTGATTCGGGGACAGGGGGTGACATTCAGTACTTC. Protein: CATSDSGTGGDIQYF.

The CDR3 protein is CASSSTVSTNEKLFF. For the CDR3, the DNA is TGTGCCAGCAGCTCGACAGTATCAACTAATGAAAAACTGTTTTTT. The genes are TRBV11-2 and TRBJ1-4, with D perhaps TRBD1 (5 bases). CDR1 and CDR2 (germline): SGHAT, FQNNGV. CDR3 length: 15 amino acids. Trimming left V 4 bases short and J 0 bases short, with 9 bases between.

The rearrangement joins TRBV5-1 to TRBJ2-7; the D is unclear. The V gene's germline CDR1 is SGHRS and CDR2 YFSETQ. CDR3 length: 15 amino acids. The germline V and J ends were trimmed by 2 bases and 2 bases, with 14 bases remaining between them. DNA of the CDR3: TGCGCCAGCAGCTTATTGAGTAAAGCCACCTACGAGCAGTACTTC. This encodes CASSLLSKATYEQYF. The full variable domain, rest sourced from reference TRBV5-1 and TRBJ2-7, is KAGVTQTPRYLIKTRGQQVTLSCSPISGHRSVSWYQQTPGQGLQFLFEYFSETQRNKGNFPGRFSGRQFSNSRSEMNVSTLELGDSALYLCASSLLSKATYEQYFGPGTRLTVT.

V and J are TRBV6-5 and TRBJ2-7; no clear D. V was shortened by 0 bases and J by 5 bases, with 11 bases between the two germline ends. The CDR3 covers 14 residues. Germline V gene lookup returns CDR1 MNHEY and CDR2 SVGAGI. In DNA form, the CDR3 reads TGTGCCAGCAGTTACTCCACTTACCGGGACGAGCAGTACTTC. Protein product: CASSYSTYRDEQYF.

This chain uses TRBV2 with TRBJ2-2; TRBD1 is a possible D gene (6 bases). The V gene lost 6 bases and the J gene lost 4 bases, with 15 bases spanning the gap. CDR3 length: 15 amino acids. Germline V CDR1 and CDR2: SNHLY, FYNNEI. The CDR3 loop is CASSDRSSGTGELFF. CDR3 sequence (DNA): TGTGCCAGCAGCGACAGGTCAAGTGGCACCGGGGAGCTGTTTTTT.

This chain links TRBV10-3 with TRBJ1-5; D ambiguous. Germline assignment: CDR1 ENHRY and CDR2 SYGVKD. The CDR3 is made up of 18 amino acids. The V end lost 3 bases, the J end lost 3 bases, and 21 bases lay between the germline ends. This CDR3 is CAISDPVELGASNQPQHF. As DNA, the CDR3 is TGTGCCATCAGTGACCCTGTTGAATTGGGCGCTTCCAATCAGCCCCAGCATTTT.

The gene calls are TRBV5-4 and TRBJ2-2, with 11 bases matching TRBD1. Germline CDR1 reads SGHNT; CDR2 reads YYREEE (reference sequence). The CDR3 has 15 amino acids. Trimming at V came to 3 bases and at J to 5 bases, leaving 3 bases not matched to a gene. The CDR3 is CASSSDRGRTGELFF. As DNA, the CDR3 is TGTGCCAGCAGCTCGGACAGGGGGCGGACCGGGGAGCTGTTTTTT.

The sample holds one count of this clone. The gene calls are TRBV3-1 (or the pseudogene TRBV3-2) and TRBJ2-7; 13 bases are a match to TRBD2. With V trimmed by 4 bases and J by 5 bases, 5 bases remained unmatched. CDR3 length equals 15 residues. Per germline, CDR1 LGHDT and CDR2 YNNKEL (reference sequence). CDR3 amino acids: CASSPGLAGVDEQYF. As DNA, the CDR3 is TGTGCCAGCAGCCCAGGACTAGCGGGAGTGGACGAGCAGTACTTC.

This chain connects TRBV9 to TRBJ2-3; a possible D gene is TRBD2 (5 bases). The CDR3 has 14 amino acids. From germline, CDR1 is SGDLS and CDR2 YYNGEE. Trimming cost V 1 base and J 3 bases, with 9 bases left between them. CDR3 protein: CASSVFPGTDTQYF. In DNA form, the CDR3 reads TGTGCCAGCAGCGTATTTCCGGGGACAGATACGCAGTATTTT.

J is TRBJ2-1 and V is TRBV13; 11 bases match TRBD2. V shed 4 bases, J shed 3 bases, and the junction held 8 bases outside the gene matches. CDR3 length: 17 amino acids. CDR1 and CDR2 (germline): PRHDT, FYEKMQ (reference sequence). The CDR3 spells CASSSLGLAGLYNEQFF. For the CDR3, the DNA is TGTGCCAGCAGCTCCCTCGGACTAGCGGGCCTCTACAATGAGCAGTTCTTC.

This chain joins TRBV21-1 and TRBJ2-1; TRBD1 is the table's D call and was not checked against the DNA. TRBV21-1 is a pseudogene. The CDR3 extends over 15 amino acids. CDR3 amino acids: CASSKMTGINNEQFF. DNA of the CDR3: TGTGCCAGCAGCAAAATGACAGGGATTAACAATGAGCAGTTCTTC.

The chain has TRBV15 and TRBJ2-2, with TRBD2 matching 9 bases. The CDR3 sequence is 15 residues long. V lost 1 base to trimming and J lost 8 bases; unmatched junction nucleotides: 5. CDR1 is LNHNV and CDR2 is YYDKDF in the germline V gene (reference sequence). The CDR3 loop is CATSRGPSGVGELFF. Here the CDR3 DNA reads TGTGCCACCAGCAGAGGCCCTAGCGGGGTAGGGGAGCTGTTTTTT.

A few counts support this clone. This sequence joins TRBV10-3 and TRBJ1-5; a possible D gene is TRBD1 (5 bases). The CDR3 covers 16 residues. The V gene's germline CDR1 is ENHRY and CDR2 SYGVKD. V was trimmed by 3 bases and J by 5 bases, leaving 17 bases between them. The chain's CDR3 is CAISDDGASGDQPQHF. The CDR3 nucleotides read TGTGCCATCAGTGACGATGGGGCCTCGGGAGATCAGCCCCAGCATTTT.